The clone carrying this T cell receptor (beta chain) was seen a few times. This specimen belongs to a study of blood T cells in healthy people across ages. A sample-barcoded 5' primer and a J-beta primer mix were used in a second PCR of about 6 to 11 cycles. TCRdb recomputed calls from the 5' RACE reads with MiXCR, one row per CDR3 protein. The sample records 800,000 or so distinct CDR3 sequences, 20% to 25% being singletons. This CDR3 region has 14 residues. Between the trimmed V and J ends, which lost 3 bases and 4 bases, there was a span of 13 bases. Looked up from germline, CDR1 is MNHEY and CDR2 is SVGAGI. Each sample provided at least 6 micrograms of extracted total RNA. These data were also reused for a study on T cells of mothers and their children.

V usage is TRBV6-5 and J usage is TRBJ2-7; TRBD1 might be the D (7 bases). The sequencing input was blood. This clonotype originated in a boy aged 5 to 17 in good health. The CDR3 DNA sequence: TGTGCCAGCAGTTATGAACAGGGGACTTACGAGCAGTACTTC. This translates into CASSYEQGTYEQYF.